This T cell receptor beta chain is drawn from a study of CD8 T cells in ankylosing spondylitis. Quantitative 5'-RACE was performed with molecular barcodes, and it yielded the TCR beta libraries. Using its own MiXCR run on the 5' RACE reads, TCRdb lists one record per CDR3 protein. The profile shows under 450,000 distinct CDR3 sequences, 17% of them singletons. Study-wide points: A TCR beta motif of fewer than ten highly homologous variants seemed to mark ankylosing spondylitis blood.

This clonotype was observed a few times. Its antigen is not identified. V shed 5 bases and J 2 bases; nucleotides not matched to a gene: 4. There are 14 residues in the CDR3. Germline V gene sequence: CDR1 LGHDT, CDR2 YNNKEL (reference sequence). The clonotype originates from a male donor with ankylosing spondylitis. The rearrangement links TRBV3-1 to TRBJ2-7, with 9 bases that match TRBD1. Sequences were obtained from blood, either unsorted or a sorted T cell fraction (not recorded which). CDR3 DNA: TGTGCCAGCAGCACCAGACAGGGGGCCTACGAGCAGTACTTC. It specifies CASSTRQGAYEQYF.